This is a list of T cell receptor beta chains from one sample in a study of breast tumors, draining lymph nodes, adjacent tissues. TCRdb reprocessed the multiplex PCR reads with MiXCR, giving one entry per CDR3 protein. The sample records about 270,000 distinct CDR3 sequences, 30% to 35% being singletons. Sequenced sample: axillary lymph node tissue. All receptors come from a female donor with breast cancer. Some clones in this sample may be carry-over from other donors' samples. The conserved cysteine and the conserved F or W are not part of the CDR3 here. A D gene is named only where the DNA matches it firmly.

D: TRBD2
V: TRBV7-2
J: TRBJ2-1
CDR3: ASSLRVSGYDNEQF

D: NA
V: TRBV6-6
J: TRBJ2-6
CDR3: ASSYGGLSGANVLT

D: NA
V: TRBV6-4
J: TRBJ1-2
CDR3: ASSDSVLGGENGYT

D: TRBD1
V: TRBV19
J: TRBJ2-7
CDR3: ASRRQGSRSEQY

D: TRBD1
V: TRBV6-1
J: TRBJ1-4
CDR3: ASSSVTGWSTNEKLF

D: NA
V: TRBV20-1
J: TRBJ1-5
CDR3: SASTGNQPQH

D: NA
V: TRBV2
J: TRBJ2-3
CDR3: ASSEALRVTQY

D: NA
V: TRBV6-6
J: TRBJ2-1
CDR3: ASRGAGVFEQF

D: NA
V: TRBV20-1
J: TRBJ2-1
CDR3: SARDMRLNEQF

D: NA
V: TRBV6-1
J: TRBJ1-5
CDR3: AITRGGWDNQPQH

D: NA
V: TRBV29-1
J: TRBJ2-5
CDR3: SVPPRGGTQETQY

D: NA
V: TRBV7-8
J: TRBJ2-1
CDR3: ASSLEGTPYNEQL

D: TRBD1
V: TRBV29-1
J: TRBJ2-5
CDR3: SVRTGGETQY

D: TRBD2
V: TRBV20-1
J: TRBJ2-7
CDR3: SARRAGETYEQY

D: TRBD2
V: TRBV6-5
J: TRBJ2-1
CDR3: ASRPSGSSSYNEQF

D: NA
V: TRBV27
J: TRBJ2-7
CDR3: ASRGSPSEKTYEQY

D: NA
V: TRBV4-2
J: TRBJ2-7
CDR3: ASSQDAGSSYEQY

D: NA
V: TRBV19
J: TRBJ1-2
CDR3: ASSTTDSNHDYT

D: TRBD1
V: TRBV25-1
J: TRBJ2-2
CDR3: ASSEGLTGGTGELF

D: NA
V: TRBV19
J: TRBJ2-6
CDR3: ASSIHPQVGASSGANVLT

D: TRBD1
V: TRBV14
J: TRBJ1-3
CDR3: ASSQQQGHGNTIY

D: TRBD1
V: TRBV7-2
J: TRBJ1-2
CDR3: ASNVRGQTYGYT

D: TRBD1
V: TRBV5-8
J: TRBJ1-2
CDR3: ASSSGDSYGYT

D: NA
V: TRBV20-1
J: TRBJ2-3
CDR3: SARPGRVGADTQY

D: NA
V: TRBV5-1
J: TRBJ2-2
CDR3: ASSPTGAQELF

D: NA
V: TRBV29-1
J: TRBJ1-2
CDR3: SVEEQGNYGYT

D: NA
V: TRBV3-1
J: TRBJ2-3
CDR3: ASSQDVDPTDTQY

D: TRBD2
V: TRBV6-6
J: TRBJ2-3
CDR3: ASSYFGTSGSGTDTQY

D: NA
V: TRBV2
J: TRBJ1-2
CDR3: ASSEAGAIYGYT

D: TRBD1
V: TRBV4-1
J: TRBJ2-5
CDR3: ASSPMTGKGETQY

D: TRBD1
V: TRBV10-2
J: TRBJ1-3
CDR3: ASSPGTGGGNTIY

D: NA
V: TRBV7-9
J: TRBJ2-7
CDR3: ASSLAPREQY

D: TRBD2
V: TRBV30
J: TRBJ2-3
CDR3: AWGGDFTDTQY

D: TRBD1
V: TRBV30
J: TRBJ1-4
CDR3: AWSVPQGVANEKLF

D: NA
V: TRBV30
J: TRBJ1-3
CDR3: AWMAGGPGNTIY

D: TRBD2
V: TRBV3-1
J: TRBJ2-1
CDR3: ASSLTPEASGNNEQF

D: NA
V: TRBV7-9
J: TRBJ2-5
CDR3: ASPPPRLTHTQETQY